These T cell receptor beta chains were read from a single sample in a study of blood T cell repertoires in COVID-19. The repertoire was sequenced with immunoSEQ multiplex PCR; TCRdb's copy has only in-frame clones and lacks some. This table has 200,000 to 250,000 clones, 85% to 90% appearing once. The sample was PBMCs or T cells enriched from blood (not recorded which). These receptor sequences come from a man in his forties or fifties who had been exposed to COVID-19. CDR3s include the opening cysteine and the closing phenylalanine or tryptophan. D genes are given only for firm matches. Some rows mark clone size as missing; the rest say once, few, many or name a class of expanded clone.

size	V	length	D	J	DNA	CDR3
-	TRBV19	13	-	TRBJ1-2	TGTGCCAGTAGCGGAGGGTGGAGCTATGGCTACACCTTC	CASSGGWSYGYTF
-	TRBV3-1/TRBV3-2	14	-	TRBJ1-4	TGTGCCAGCAGCCAAGGGGGCGCGGTGGAAAAACTGTTTTTT	CASSQGGAVEKLFF
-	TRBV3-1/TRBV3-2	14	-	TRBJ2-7	TGTGCCAGCAGCCAATTTATTAGAAGCTACGAGCAGTACTTC	CASSQFIRSYEQYF
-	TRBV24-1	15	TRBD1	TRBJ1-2	TGTGCCACCAGTGACCCGGGACAGGAAGACTATGGCTACACCTTC	CATSDPGQEDYGYTF
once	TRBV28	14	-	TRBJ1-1	TGTGCCAGCAGTTTTTGGGGGATGGGGGGTGAAGCTTTCTTT	CASSFWGMGGEAFF
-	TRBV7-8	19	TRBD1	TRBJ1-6	TGTGCCAGCAGCTTAGCCAGAAGGACAGGGGGCGAGTATAATTCACCCCTCCACTTT	CASSLARRTGGEYNSPLHF
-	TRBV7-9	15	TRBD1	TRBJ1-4	TGTGCCAGCAGCTCCGGACAGGGACTTAATGAAAAACTGTTTTTT	CASSSGQGLNEKLFF
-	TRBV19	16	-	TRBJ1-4	TGTGCCAGTAGGGACACCGCATACTCAACTAATGAAAAACTGTTTTTT	CASRDTAYSTNEKLFF
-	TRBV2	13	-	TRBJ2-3	TGTGCCAGCAGTGGGAGTTTAGCGGATACGCAGTATTTT	CASSGSLADTQYF
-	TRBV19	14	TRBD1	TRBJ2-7	TGTGCCAGTAGTATCGGGACAGGGGACTACGAGCAGTACTTC	CASSIGTGDYEQYF
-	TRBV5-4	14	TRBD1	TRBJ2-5	TGTGCCAGCAGTCACGACAGGGCGGCAGAGACCCAGTACTTC	CASSHDRAAETQYF
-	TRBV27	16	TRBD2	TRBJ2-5	TGTGCCAGCAGTTTACTGTGGCGGGGGGCACAAGAGACCCAGTACTTC	CASSLLWRGAQETQYF
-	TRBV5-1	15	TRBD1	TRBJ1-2	TGCGCCAGCAGCTTGGATTACAGGGGCGACTATGGCTACACCTTC	CASSLDYRGDYGYTF
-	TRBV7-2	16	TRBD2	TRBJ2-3	TGTGCCAGCAGCTCACAGACTAGCGGGAGATGGGATACGCAGTATTTT	CASSSQTSGRWDTQYF
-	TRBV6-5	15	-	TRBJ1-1	TGTGCCAGCATTCCCGGGGAGGTACAGAACACTGAAGCTTTCTTT	CASIPGEVQNTEAFF
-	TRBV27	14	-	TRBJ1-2	TGTGCCAGCAGTCCCTACGGGCGAGGGTCTGGCTACACCTTC	CASSPYGRGSGYTF
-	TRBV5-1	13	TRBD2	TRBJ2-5	TGCGCCAGCAGTTTGCGGGGGGGAGAGACCCAGTACTTC	CASSLRGGETQYF
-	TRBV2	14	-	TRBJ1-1	TGTGCCAGCAGTGAACAGGTCTCGAACACTGAAGCTTTCTTT	CASSEQVSNTEAFF
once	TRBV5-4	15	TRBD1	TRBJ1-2	TGTGCCAGCAGCTTAAGGGACAGGGGAAACTATGGCTACACCTTC	CASSLRDRGNYGYTF
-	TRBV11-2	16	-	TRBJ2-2	TGTGCCAGCAGCTTAGCGACAGCGGGGAACACCGGGGAGCTGTTTTTT	CASSLATAGNTGELFF
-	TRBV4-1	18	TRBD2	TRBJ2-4	TGCGCCAGCAGCCAAGATCTAGCGGGAAGATTAGCCAAAAACATTCAGTACTTC	CASSQDLAGRLAKNIQYF
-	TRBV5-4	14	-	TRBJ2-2	TGTGCCAGCAGCCGAGGAGGGACGGCCGGGGAGCTGTTTTTT	CASSRGGTAGELFF
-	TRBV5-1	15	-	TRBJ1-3	TGCGCCAGCAGCCCTAATTATCCCCCCGGGGGCACCATATATTTT	CASSPNYPPGGTIYF
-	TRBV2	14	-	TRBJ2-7	TGTGCCAGCAGCCTGGCCGCGGGGTCCTACGAGCAGTACTTC	CASSLAAGSYEQYF
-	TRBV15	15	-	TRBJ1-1	TGTGCCACCAGCAGAGTCCGAGCAGGGAACACTGAAGCTTTCTTT	CATSRVRAGNTEAFF
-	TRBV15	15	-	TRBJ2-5	TGTGCCACCAGCAGAGATCTTATAGGAGGTGAGACCCAGTACTTC	CATSRDLIGGETQYF
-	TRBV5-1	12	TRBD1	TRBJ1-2	TGCGCCAGCAGCGATGGACAGGGGGCCGCACCCTTC	CASSDGQGAAPF
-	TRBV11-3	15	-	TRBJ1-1	TGTGCCAGCAGCTTAGCCCAAACAGCAAGTCTTGAAGCTTTCTTT	CASSLAQTASLEAFF
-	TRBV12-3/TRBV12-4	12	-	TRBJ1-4	TGTGCCAGCAGGACAGTGAATGAAAAACTGTTTTTT	CASRTVNEKLFF
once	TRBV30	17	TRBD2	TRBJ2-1	TGTGCCTGGAGTGTCCCACCGCTAGCGGGGGGGCCCAATGAGCAGTTCTTC	CAWSVPPLAGGPNEQFF
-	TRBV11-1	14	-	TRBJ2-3	TGTGCCAGCCGACCGCGGACTAGCACAGATACGCAGTATTTT	CASRPRTSTDTQYF
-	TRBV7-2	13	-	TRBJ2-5	TGTGCCAGCAGCTTTGCGCGGGGAGAGACCCAGTACTTC	CASSFARGETQYF
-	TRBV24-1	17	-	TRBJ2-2	TGTGCCACCAGTGATCTCCGTAGGCAGGGGAACACCGGGGAGCTGTTTTTT	CATSDLRRQGNTGELFF
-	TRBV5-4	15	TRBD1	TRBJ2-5	TGTGCCAGCAGTTACGGACAGGGAGGTCGAGAGACCCAGTACTTC	CASSYGQGGRETQYF
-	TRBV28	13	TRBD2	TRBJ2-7	TGTGCCAGCAGCCGGAGCGGGAGCTACGAGCAGTACTTC	CASSRSGSYEQYF
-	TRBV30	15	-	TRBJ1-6	TGTGCCTGGAGTGTACGGGGACTAATGAATTCACCCCTCCACTTT	CAWSVRGLMNSPLHF
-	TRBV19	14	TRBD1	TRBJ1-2	TGTGCCAGTAGTAGGGGACAGACTAACTATGGCTACACCTTC	CASSRGQTNYGYTF
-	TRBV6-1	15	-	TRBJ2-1	TGTGCCAGCAGTGAACTTGGGAGTTCCTACAATGAGCAGTTCTTC	CASSELGSSYNEQFF
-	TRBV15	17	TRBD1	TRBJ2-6	TGTGCCACCATAGAATCAGGGGGTACTTTAGGGGCCAACGTCCTGACTTTC	CATIESGGTLGANVLTF
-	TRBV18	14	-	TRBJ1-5	TGTGCCAGCTCAAAACAGGGATCCGGGCAGCCCCAGCATTTT	CASSKQGSGQPQHF